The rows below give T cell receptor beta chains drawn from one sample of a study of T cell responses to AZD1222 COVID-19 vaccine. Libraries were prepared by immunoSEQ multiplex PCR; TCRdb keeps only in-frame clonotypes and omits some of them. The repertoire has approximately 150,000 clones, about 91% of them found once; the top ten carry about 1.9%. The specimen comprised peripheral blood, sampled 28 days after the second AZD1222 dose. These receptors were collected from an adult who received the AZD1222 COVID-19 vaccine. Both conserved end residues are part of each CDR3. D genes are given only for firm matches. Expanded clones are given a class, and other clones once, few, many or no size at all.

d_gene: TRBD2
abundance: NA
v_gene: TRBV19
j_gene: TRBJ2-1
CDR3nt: TGTGCCAGTAGTACCGGATCGGGACTAGCGGCAGTCTACAATGAGCAGTTCTTC
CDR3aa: CASSTGSGLAAVYNEQFF

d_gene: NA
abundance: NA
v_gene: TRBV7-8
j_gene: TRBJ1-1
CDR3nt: TGTGCCAGCAGCCGCCACAGGGACACTGAAGCTTTCTTT
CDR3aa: CASSRHRDTEAFF

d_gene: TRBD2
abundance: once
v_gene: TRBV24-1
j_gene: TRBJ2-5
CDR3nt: TGTGCCACCAATGGGGCGGGAGGATCCCAAGAGACCCAGTACTTC
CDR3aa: CATNGAGGSQETQYF

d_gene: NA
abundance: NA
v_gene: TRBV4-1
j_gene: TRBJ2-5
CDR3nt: TGCGCCAGCAGCGCGGGACTGTTAGAGACCCAGTACTTC
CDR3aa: CASSAGLLETQYF

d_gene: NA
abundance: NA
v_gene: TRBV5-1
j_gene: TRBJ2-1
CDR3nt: TGCGCCAGCAGCTTGGACCTCGGGTCGGGCAGGAACAATGAGCAGTTCTTC
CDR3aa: CASSLDLGSGRNNEQFF

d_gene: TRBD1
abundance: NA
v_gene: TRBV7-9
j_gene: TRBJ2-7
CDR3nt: TGTGCCAGCAGCCCCGGACAGGGTGGCGAGCAGTACTTC
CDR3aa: CASSPGQGGEQYF

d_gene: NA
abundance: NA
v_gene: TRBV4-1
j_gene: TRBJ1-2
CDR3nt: TGCGCCAGCAGCCTCATATTATGGGGCGGGGATGGCTACACCTTC
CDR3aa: CASSLILWGGDGYTF

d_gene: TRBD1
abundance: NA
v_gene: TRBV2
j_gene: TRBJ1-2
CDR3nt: TGTGCCAGCAGTGAATGGAGGACAGGCGGCTATGGCTACACCTTC
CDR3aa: CASSEWRTGGYGYTF

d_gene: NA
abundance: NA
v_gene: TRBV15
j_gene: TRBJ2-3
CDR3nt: TGTGCCACCAGCAGAGATCTGAAGGCGGGAACGCAGTATTTT
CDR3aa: CATSRDLKAGTQYF

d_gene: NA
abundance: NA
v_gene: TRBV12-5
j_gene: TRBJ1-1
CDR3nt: TGTGCTAGTGGTTTGGTCTCTCCACCTTCCCTAGCTTTCTTT
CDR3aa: CASGLVSPPSLAFF

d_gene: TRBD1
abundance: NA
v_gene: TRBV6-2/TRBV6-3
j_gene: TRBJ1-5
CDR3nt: TGTGCCAGCAGTTACTCGATGGCAGGGGGTCAGCCCCAGCATTTT
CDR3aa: CASSYSMAGGQPQHF

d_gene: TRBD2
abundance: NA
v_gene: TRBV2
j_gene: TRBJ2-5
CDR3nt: TGTGCCAGCAGTTATTTCGTATCTAGCGGGGGCCAAGAGACCCAGTACTTC
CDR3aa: CASSYFVSSGGQETQYF

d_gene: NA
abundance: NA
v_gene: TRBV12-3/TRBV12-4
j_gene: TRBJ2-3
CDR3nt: TGTGCCAGCACCCCAAGCACAGATACGCAGTATTTT
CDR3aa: CASTPSTDTQYF

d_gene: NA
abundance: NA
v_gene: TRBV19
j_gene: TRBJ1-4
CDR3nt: TGTGCCAGTAGAAATCAGGGGTTAGCTAATGAAAAACTGTTTTTT
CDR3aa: CASRNQGLANEKLFF

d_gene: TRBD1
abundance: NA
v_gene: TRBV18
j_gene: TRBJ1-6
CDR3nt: TGTGCCAGCTCACCAAACAGGGGCGATAATTCACCCCTCCACTTT
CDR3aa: CASSPNRGDNSPLHF

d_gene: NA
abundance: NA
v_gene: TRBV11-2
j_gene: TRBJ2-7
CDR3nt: TGTGCCAGCAGCTTAGATCGTATTACGAGAGGGGAGCAGTACTTC
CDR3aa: CASSLDRITRGEQYF

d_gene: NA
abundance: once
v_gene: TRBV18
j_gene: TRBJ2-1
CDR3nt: TGTGCCAGCTCACCGGACATTCCCACCTCCTCTGAGCAGTTCTTC
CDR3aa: CASSPDIPTSSEQFF

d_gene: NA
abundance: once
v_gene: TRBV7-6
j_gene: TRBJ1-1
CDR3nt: TGTGCCAGCAGCTTAGCGGGCATACAGGGTACTGAAGCTTTCTTT
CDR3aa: CASSLAGIQGTEAFF

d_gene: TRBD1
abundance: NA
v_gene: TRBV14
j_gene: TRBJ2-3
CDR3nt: TGTGCCAGCAGCCTCGGGACAGGGGGCACAGATACGCAGTATTTT
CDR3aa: CASSLGTGGTDTQYF

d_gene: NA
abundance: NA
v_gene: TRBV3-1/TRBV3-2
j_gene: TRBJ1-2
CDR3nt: TGTGCCAGCAGCCAAGTGTCGAGAGGCTACACCTTC
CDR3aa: CASSQVSRGYTF

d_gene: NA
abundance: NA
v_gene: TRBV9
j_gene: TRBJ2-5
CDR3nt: TGTGCCAGCAGCGTAGATCAGGGGAGAGAGACCCAGTACTTC
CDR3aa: CASSVDQGRETQYF

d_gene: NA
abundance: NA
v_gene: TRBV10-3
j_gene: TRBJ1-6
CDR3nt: TGTGCCATCAGTGAGTCGAAAGGGGTCCCTGATAATTCACCCCTCCACTTT
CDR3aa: CAISESKGVPDNSPLHF

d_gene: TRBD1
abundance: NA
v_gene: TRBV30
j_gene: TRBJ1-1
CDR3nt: TGTGCCGGGGACAGGGTAACTAACACTGAAGCTTTCTTT
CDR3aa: CAGDRVTNTEAFF

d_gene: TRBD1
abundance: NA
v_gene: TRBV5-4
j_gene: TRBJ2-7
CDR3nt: TGTGCCAGCAGCCAGGGACAGGCCTACGAGCAGTACTTC
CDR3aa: CASSQGQAYEQYF

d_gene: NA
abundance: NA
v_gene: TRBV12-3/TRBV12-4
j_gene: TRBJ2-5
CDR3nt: TGTGCCAGCAGCCGAGTTTTAGAGACCCAGTACTTC
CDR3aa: CASSRVLETQYF

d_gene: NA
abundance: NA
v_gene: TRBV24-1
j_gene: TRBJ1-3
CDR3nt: TGTGCCACCAGTGATTTGGCTGGAAACACCATATATTTT
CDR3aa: CATSDLAGNTIYF

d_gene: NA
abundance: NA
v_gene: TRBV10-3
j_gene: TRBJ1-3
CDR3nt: TGTGCCATCAGTGAAGAGGAGTACTCTGGAAACACCATATATTTT
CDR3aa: CAISEEEYSGNTIYF

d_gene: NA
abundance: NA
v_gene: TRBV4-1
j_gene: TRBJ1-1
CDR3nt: TGCGCCAGCAGCCAAGGACAGGCTACGAACACTGAAGCTTTCTTT
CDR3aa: CASSQGQATNTEAFF

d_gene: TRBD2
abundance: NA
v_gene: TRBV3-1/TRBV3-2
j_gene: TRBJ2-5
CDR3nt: TGTGCCAGCAGCCAAGGATCAGCGGGAGTGGAAGAGACCCAGTACTTC
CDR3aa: CASSQGSAGVEETQYF

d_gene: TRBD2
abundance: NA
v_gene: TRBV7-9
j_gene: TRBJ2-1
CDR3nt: TGTGCCAGCAGCCTTGGACTAGCGGGAAGCCGGCAGTTCTTC
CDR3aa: CASSLGLAGSRQFF

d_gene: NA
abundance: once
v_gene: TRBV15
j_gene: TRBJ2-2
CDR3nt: TGTGCCACCAGCAGAGATAGGTGGGGCAGCCGGGGGCCCGGGGAGCTGTTTTTT
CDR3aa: CATSRDRWGSRGPGELFF

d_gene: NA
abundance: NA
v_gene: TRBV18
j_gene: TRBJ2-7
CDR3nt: TGTGCCAGCTCACCGGTATACGCGGCCTACGAGCAGTACTTC
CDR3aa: CASSPVYAAYEQYF

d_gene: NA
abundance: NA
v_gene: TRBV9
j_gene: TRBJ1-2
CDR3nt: TGTGCCAGCAGCGACCTATATGGCTACACCTTC
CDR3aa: CASSDLYGYTF

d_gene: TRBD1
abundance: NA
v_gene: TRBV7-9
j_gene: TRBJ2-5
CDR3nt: TGTGCCAGCAGCGTAACAGGGGGCGGGGAGACCCAGTACTTC
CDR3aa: CASSVTGGGETQYF

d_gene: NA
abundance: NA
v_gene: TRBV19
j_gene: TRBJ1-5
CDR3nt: TGTGCCACTTCCGGGGCGGGCAATCAGCCCCAGCATTTT
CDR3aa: CATSGAGNQPQHF

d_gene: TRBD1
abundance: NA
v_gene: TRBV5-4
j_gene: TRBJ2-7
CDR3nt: TGTGCCAGCAGCCAACTAGGGACAGGACCCTACGAGCAGTACTTC
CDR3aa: CASSQLGTGPYEQYF